The 22 T cell receptor beta chains in this list originate from one sample, sequenced in a study of blood T cell repertoires in COVID-19. The method was immunoSEQ multiplex PCR; TCRdb's version includes in-frame clones alone and lacks a portion of them. The sample includes some 240,000 clones, more than 65% of them seen just once. Sequenced material: peripheral blood. Receptor source: a woman between 40 and 50 years old who had recovered from COVID-19.

The J gene is TRBJ2-5, the V gene TRBV5-1, with 7 bases matching TRBD2. The V and J ends lost 5 bases and 3 bases, in that order; junction bases with no gene match: 7. The CDR3 extends over 14 amino acids. CDR1 and CDR2 (germline): SGHRS, YFSETQ. As DNA, the CDR3 is TGCGCCAGCAGGTGGGGCAGCGGGGAAGAGACCCAGTACTTC. Protein: CASRWGSGEETQYF.

The chain recombines TRBV15 with TRBJ2-7; maybe TRBD1 (6 bases). The ends were cut back, 4 bases at V and 0 bases at J, with 10 bases in the middle. The length of the CDR3 is 14 residues. CDR1 LNHNV and CDR2 YYDKDF come from the germline V gene (reference sequence). CDR3 loop: CATSKGDISYEQYF. The CDR3 DNA reads as TGTGCCACCAGCAAGGGGGACATCTCCTACGAGCAGTACTTC.

The rearrangement links TRBV7-2 to TRBJ2-3; D might be TRBD2 (6 bases). V was shortened by 5 bases and J by 5 bases, with 17 bases between the two germline ends. The germline CDR1 and CDR2 sequences are SGHTA and FQGNSA. The CDR3 consists of 15 residues. Written as DNA, the CDR3 is TGTGCCAGCAGCCCCTCCCTGGCCGGGGGAGATACGCAGTATTTT. Translated: CASSPSLAGGDTQYF.

This chain connects TRBV5-1 to TRBJ2-3; tentatively, D is TRBD1 (6 bases). This CDR3 is built from 16 residues. Trimming removed 5 bases from V and 3 bases from J, with 19 bases in between. Germline CDR1 is SGHRS and CDR2 is YFSETQ. CDR3 sequence reads: CASSRGQTTLTDTQYF. The CDR3 DNA sequence: TGCGCCAGCAGTCGCGGACAGACAACTTTGACAGATACGCAGTATTTT.

The sample holds one count of this clone. The chain recombines TRBV5-1 with TRBJ2-3, with 9 nucleotides matching TRBD2. Looked up from germline, CDR1 is SGHRS and CDR2 is YFSETQ. With V trimmed by 4 bases and J by 3 bases, 3 bases remained unmatched. CDR3 length: 14 residues. CDR3 DNA sequence: TGCGCCAGCAGCCTAGCGGGGAGAACAGATACGCAGTATTTT. Amino acids: CASSLAGRTDTQYF.

The chain is built from TRBV5-1 and TRBJ1-2; 7 bases line up with TRBD1. V dropped 4 bases and J dropped 3; count of bases not matched to a gene: 6. This CDR3 has 14 amino acids. Germline CDR1 is SGHRS and CDR2 is YFSETQ. CDR3 coding DNA: TGCGCCAGCAGCAGGGGACAGACGGACTATGGCTACACCTTC. It is translated as CASSRGQTDYGYTF.

This clone was seen a single time. The chain carries TRBV7-6 and TRBJ2-3, with a tentative D call TRBD1 (6 bases). Germline lookup yields CDR1 SGHVS and CDR2 FNYEAQ. This CDR3 has 15 residues. V lost 6 bases, J lost 5 bases, and 18 bases lay in between. CDR3 residues: CASSSDRLSGDTQYF. The CDR3 region has the DNA TGTGCCAGCAGTTCCGACAGGTTATCGGGAGATACGCAGTATTTT.

The gene calls are TRBV11-2 and TRBJ2-2; the D gene is possibly TRBD1 (6 bases). The germline CDR1 and CDR2 sequences are SGHAT and FQNNGV. The V end lost 6 bases, the J end lost 1 base, and 12 bases lay between the germline ends. The CDR3 is made up of 15 amino acids. CDR3 bases: TGTGCCAGCAGAAACAGGGAAAGGAACACCGGGGAGCTGTTTTTT. Translating it yields CASRNRERNTGELFF.

The rearrangement links TRBV2 to TRBJ1-6; unclear D gene. V was trimmed by 8 bases and J by 8 bases, leaving 13 bases between them. From germline, CDR1 is SNHLY and CDR2 FYNNEI. The CDR3 is 13 amino acids. The CDR3 DNA reads as TGTGCCAGCGGATCAGACACTGATTCACCCCTCCACTTT. It yields the protein CASGSDTDSPLHF.

This sequence joins TRBV19 and TRBJ2-5, with 9 bases aligning to TRBD1. Germline CDR1 reads LNHDA; CDR2 reads SQIVND (reference sequence). V trimming: 5 bases; J trimming: 5 bases; junction bases outside the gene matches: 9. This CDR3 is 15 amino acids long. In nucleotides, the CDR3 is TGTGCCAGTAGTTCGGGACAGGGCCTGGGGGAGACCCAGTACTTC. Translation: CASSSGQGLGETQYF.

V and J are TRBV7-9 and TRBJ2-7; maybe TRBD1 (8 bases). Trimming took off 1 base at V and 2 bases at J, with 12 bases between the two ends. The CDR3 consists of 15 residues. Germline V lookup: CDR1 SEHNR, CDR2 FQNEAQ (reference sequence). The CDR3 here is CASSLGTGRAYEQYF. CDR3 in DNA: TGTGCCAGCAGCTTAGGGACAGGGAGGGCCTACGAGCAGTACTTC.

J is TRBJ2-7 and V is TRBV19; maybe TRBD2 (6 bases). The germline V gene has CDR1 LNHDA and CDR2 SQIVND (reference sequence). The V end lost 9 bases, the J end lost 2 bases, and 14 bases lay between the germline ends. CDR3 length: 13 amino acids. Here the CDR3 DNA reads TGTGCCAGCCGAGGGACTTTAACCTACGAGCAGTACTTC. It yields the protein CASRGTLTYEQYF.

The V call is TRBV6-5, the J call TRBJ1-2, with unresolved D. V was cut by 3 bases and J by 2 bases, with 10 bases left in between. The V gene's germline CDR1 is MNHEY and CDR2 SVGAGI. The CDR3 runs to 14 residues. As DNA, the CDR3 is TGTGCCAGCAGTTATCTCGACACCAACTATGGCTACACCTTC. Its protein product is CASSYLDTNYGYTF.

CDR3 DNA: TGTGCCAGCAGCGCAGACAGGGGCGGTTTAACTTCGGGCTACACCTTC. Amino acids: CASSADRGGLTSGYTF. The rearrangement joins TRBV2 to TRBJ1-2; 8 bases line up with TRBD1. Unmatched junction bases numbered 17, after V lost 6 bases and J lost 8 bases. The V gene's germline CDR1 is SNHLY and CDR2 FYNNEI. The CDR3 runs to 16 residues.

The rearrangement uses TRBV6-2 or TRBV6-3 and TRBJ2-1; 12 nucleotides agree with TRBD2. This CDR3 is built from 15 residues. V lost 6 bases to trimming and J lost 9 bases; unmatched junction nucleotides: 9. Germline assignment: CDR1 MNHEY and CDR2 SVGEGT. The CDR3 DNA reads as TGTGCCAGCAGCCTAGCGGGGGGGCCAAGCGGTGAGCAGTTCTTC. Encoded protein: CASSLAGGPSGEQFF.

This clone has just a few counts. The rearrangement joins TRBV5-1 to TRBJ2-3; tentative D call: TRBD1 (5 bases). CDR3 length equals 16 residues. CDR1 is SGHRS, CDR2 YFSETQ, per germline. V was pared by 0 bases and J by 3 bases, with 14 bases between. The CDR3 DNA reads as TGCGCCAGCAGCTTGGTGGCAGGGAAGGTAACAGATACGCAGTATTTT. Translated: CASSLVAGKVTDTQYF.

The genes are TRBV2 and TRBJ2-2, with 7 nucleotides matching TRBD1. Per the germline V gene, CDR1 is SNHLY and CDR2 is FYNNEI. The CDR3 totals 14 residues. Germline trimming cut 2 bases from V and 7 bases from J; bases unmatched to any gene: 4. The CDR3, as DNA: TGTGCCAGCAGTGAAAAGGGGGCTGGCGGGGAGCTGTTTTTT. Amino acids: CASSEKGAGGELFF.

The rearrangement joins TRBV19 to TRBJ2-6; the D is unclear. The CDR3 runs 16 residues. Trimming took off 8 bases at V and 2 bases at J, with 16 bases between the two ends. Germline V lookup: CDR1 LNHDA, CDR2 SQIVND (reference sequence). CDR3 amino acids: CASSIAQLPGANVLTF. As DNA, the CDR3 is TGTGCCAGTTCGATAGCCCAGCTCCCTGGGGCCAACGTCCTGACTTTC.

The chain combines TRBV7-8 with TRBJ1-2; 9 bases line up with TRBD1. The CDR3 contains 14 residues. Germline V gives CDR1 SGHVS, CDR2 FQNEAQ. V was pared by 5 bases and J by 6 bases, with 7 bases of the junction left unmatched. The CDR3 bases are TGTGCCAGCAGCGAGAGGACAGGGGTAGATGGCTACACCTTC. Translation: CASSERTGVDGYTF.

The V gene is TRBV12-3 or TRBV12-4, the J gene TRBJ1-4; D uncertain. The CDR3 length is 12 residues. Trimming took off 8 bases at V and 8 bases at J, with 12 bases between the two ends. The CDR3 protein is CASRTGEEKLFF. Here the CDR3 DNA reads TGTGCCAGCCGCACCGGGGAAGAAAAACTGTTTTTT.

The V and J genes are TRBV11-2 and TRBJ2-7; TRBD2 agrees at 7 bases. The CDR3 consists of 14 residues. The V gene end was trimmed by 5 bases and the J gene end by 3 bases; junction bases not matched to a gene: 7. Germline CDR1 SGHAT, CDR2 FQNNGV. CDR3 loop: CASSLAGGGYEQYF. DNA for the CDR3: TGTGCCAGCAGCCTCGCTGGGGGGGGCTACGAGCAGTACTTC.

J is TRBJ2-1 and V is TRBV4-3; 9 bases fit TRBD2. V shed 0 bases, J shed 5 bases, and the junction held 11 bases outside the gene matches. The germline V gene encodes CDR1 LGHNA and CDR2 YSLEER. This CDR3 spans 18 amino acids. This chain's CDR3 is CASSQDWGSGGRNNEQFF. Written as DNA, the CDR3 is TGCGCCAGCAGCCAAGATTGGGGTAGCGGGGGTCGCAACAATGAGCAGTTCTTC.